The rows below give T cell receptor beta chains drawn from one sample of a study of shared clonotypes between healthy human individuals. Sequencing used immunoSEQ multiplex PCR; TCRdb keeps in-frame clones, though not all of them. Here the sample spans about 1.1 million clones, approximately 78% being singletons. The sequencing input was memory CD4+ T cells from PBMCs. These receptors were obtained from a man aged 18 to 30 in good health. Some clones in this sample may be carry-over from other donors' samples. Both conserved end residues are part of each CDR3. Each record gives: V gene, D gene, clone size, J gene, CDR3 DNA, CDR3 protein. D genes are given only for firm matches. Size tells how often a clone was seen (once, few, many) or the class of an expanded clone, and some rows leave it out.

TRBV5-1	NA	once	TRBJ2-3	TGCGCCAGCAGCCTTACAGATACGCAGTATTTT	CASSLTDTQYF
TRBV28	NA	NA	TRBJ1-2	TGTGCCAGCAGTCCACCCATCGGGGGCCTCCCGGGGGGCTACACCTTC	CASSPPIGGLPGGYTF
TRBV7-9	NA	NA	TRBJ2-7	TGTGCCAGCAGCTTACCCAGACAGTATGAGCAGTACTTC	CASSLPRQYEQYF
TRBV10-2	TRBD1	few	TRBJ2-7	TGCGCCAGCAAGGACAGGCCCTACGAGCAGTACTTC	CASKDRPYEQYF
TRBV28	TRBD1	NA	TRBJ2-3	TGTGCCAGCAGACTACCGGGACAGGGGGCCGCAGATACGCAGTATTTT	CASRLPGQGAADTQYF
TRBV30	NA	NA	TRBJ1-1	TGTGCCTGGGGGAAAGGGGACGCTGAAGCTTTCTTT	CAWGKGDAEAFF
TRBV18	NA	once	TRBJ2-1	TGTGCCAGCTCACTATCAGGGGCGGTATACAATGAGCAGTTCTTC	CASSLSGAVYNEQFF
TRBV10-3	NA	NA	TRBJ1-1	TGTGCCATCAGTGAGGGCACTGAAGCTTTCTTT	CAISEGTEAFF
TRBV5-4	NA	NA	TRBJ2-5	TGTGCCAGCAGCTCTTTTATCGCGGAAGAGACCCAGTACTTC	CASSSFIAEETQYF
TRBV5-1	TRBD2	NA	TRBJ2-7	TGCGCCAGCAGCGCGTTACCCGGGAGGGAGGGGGAGCAGTACTTC	CASSALPGREGEQYF
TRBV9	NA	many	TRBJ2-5	TGTGCCAGCAGCCGCTCAGGGCAGCGAGAGACCCAGTACTTC	CASSRSGQRETQYF
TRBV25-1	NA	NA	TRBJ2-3	TGTGCCAGCAGTGAAGTGAAGGGAAACACAGATGCGCAGTATTTT	CASSEVKGNTDAQYF
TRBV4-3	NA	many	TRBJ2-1	TGCGCCAGCAGCCAAGAACCGGGAATCTACAATGAGCAGTTCTTC	CASSQEPGIYNEQFF
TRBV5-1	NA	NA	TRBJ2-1	TGCGCCAGCGGCTATTTAGAGGGGCCGGCAAGGGAGCAGTTCTTC	CASGYLEGPAREQFF
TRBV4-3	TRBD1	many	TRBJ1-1	TGCGCCAGCAGCCCCGGACAGGGGAACACTGAAGCTTTCTTT	CASSPGQGNTEAFF
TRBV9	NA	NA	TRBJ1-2	TGTGCCAGCAGCGTGCGGACGGGGGCAGACGGCTACACCTTC	CASSVRTGADGYTF
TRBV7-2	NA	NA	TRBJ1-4	TGTGCCAGCAGCTTTTCATTCGGGGAAAAACTGTTTTTT	CASSFSFGEKLFF
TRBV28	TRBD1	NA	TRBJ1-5	TGTGCCAGCAGCCGCGGACAGGGTGGCCTCCCCCAGCATTTT	CASSRGQGGLPQHF
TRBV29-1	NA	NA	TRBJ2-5	TGCAGCGTTGAGCAGACAGGAGAGACCCAGTACTTC	CSVEQTGETQYF
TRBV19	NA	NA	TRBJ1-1	TGTGCCAGTACCGTCGGGACGTACACTGAAGCTTTCTTT	CASTVGTYTEAFF
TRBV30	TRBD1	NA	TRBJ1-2	TGTGCCTGGAGTGTACAGGGGGCGCAAATCTATGGCTACACCTTC	CAWSVQGAQIYGYTF
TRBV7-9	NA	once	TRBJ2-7	TGTGCCAGCAGCTTAGGGCCGTCCTACGAGCAGTACTTC	CASSLGPSYEQYF
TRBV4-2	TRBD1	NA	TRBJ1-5	TGTGCCAGCGGCTCCCCGACAGGGGCTAGCAATCAGCCCCAGCATTTT	CASGSPTGASNQPQHF
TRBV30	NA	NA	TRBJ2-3	TGTGCCTGGTTCGCGGGAACTAGCACAGATACGCAGTATTTT	CAWFAGTSTDTQYF
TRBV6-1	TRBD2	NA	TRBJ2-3	TGTGCCAGCAGTGCCGTGACTAGCGGGAGTGGAAATACGCAGTATTTT	CASSAVTSGSGNTQYF
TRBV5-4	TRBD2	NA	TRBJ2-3	TGTGCCAGCACCGTTCGGCTAGCGGCAGACACAGATACGCAGTATTTT	CASTVRLAADTDTQYF
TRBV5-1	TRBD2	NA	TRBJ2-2	TGCGCCAGCAGCTTGCCGGGACTAGCGTCCAACACCGGGGAGCTGTTTTTT	CASSLPGLASNTGELFF